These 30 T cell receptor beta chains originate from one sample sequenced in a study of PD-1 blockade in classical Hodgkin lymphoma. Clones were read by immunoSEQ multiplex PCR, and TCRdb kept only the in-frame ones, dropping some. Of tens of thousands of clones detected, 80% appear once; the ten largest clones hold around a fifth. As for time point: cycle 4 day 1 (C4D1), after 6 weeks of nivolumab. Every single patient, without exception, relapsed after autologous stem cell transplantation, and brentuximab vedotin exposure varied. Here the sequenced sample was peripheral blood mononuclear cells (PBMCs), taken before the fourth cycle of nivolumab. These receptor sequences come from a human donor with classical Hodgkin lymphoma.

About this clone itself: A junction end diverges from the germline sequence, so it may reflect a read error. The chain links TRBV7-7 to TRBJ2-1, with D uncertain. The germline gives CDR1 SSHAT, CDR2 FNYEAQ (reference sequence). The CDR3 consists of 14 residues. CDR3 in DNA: TGTGCTAGCAGCTTAGACCCCTCCGGCGATGAGCAGTTCTTC. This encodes CASSLDPSGDEQFF.

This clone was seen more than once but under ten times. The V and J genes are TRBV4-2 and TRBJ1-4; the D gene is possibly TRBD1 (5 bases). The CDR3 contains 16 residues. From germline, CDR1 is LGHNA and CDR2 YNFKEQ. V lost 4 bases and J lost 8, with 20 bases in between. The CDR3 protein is CASSPTRQRASEKLFF. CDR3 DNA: TGTGCCAGCAGCCCCACGCGACAGCGGGCCAGCGAAAAACTGTTTTTT.

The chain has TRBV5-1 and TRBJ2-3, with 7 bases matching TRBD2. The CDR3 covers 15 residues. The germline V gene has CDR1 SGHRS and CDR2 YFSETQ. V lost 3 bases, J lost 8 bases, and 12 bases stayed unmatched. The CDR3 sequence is CASSWTSTLVGTQYF. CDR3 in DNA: TGCGCCAGCAGCTGGACTAGTACCCTGGTGGGTACGCAGTATTTT.

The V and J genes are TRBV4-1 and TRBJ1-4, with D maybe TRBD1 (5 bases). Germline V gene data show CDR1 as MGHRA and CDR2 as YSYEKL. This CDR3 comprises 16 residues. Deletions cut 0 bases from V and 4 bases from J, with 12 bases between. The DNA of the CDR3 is TGCGCCAGCAGCCAAGAGAAGGGGAGGTTTAATGAAAAACTGTTTTTT. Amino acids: CASSQEKGRFNEKLFF.

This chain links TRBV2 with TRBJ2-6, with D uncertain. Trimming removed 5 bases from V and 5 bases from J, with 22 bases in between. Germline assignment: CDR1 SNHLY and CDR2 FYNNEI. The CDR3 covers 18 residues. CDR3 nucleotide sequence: TGTGCCAGCAGTAGTCATCGTTACCGATACAGTCGGGCCAACGTCCTGACTTTC. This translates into CASSSHRYRYSRANVLTF.

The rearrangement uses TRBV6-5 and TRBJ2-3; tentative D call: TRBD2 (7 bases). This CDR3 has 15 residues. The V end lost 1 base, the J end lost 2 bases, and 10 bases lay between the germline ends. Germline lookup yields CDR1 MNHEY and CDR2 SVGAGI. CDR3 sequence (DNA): TGTGCCAGCAGTTACTGGGCGGGGGCCACAGATACGCAGTATTTT. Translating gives CASSYWAGATDTQYF.

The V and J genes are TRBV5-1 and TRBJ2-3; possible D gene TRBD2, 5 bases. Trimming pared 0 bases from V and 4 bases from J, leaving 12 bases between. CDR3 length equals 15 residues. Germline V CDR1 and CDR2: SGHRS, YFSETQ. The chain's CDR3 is CASSLDPTRADTQYF. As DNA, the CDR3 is TGCGCCAGCAGCTTGGACCCTACTAGGGCAGATACGCAGTATTTT. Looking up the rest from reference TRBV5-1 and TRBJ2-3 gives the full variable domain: KAGVTQTPRYLIKTRGQQVTLSCSPISGHRSVSWYQQTPGQGLQFLFEYFSETQRNKGNFPGRFSGRQFSNSRSEMNVSTLELGDSALYLCASSLDPTRADTQYFGPGTRLTVL.

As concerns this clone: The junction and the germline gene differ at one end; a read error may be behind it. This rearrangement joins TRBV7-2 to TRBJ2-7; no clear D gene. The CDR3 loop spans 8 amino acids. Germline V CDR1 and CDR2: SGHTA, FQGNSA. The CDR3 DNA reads TGTGCCAGCAGCCCTCTCCACTTC. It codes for CASSPLHF. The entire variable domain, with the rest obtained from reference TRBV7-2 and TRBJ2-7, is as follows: GAGVSQSPSNKVTEKGKDVELRCDPISGHTALYWYRQSLGQGLEFLIYFQGNSAPDKSGLPSDRFSAERTGGSVSTLTIQRTQQEDSAVYLCASSPLHFGPGTRLTVT.

The CDR3, as DNA: TGCAGCGTTGGTAGGACAGCCTACGAGCAGTACTTC. Protein sequence: CSVGRTAYEQYF. This sequence joins TRBV29-1 and TRBJ2-7, with D possibly TRBD1 on 6 matching bases. Germline CDR1 SQVTM, CDR2 ANQGSEA. The V end lost 4 bases, the J end lost 2 bases, and 9 bases lay between the germline ends. This CDR3 has 12 residues.

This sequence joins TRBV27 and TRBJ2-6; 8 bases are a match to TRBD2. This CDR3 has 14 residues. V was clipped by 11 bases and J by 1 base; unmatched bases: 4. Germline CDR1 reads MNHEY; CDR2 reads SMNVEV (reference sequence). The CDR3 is CASGGVSGANVLTF. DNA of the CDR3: TGTGCCTCGGGGGGGGTATCTGGGGCCAACGTCCTGACTTTC.

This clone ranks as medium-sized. The CDR3 DNA reads as TGTGCCAGCAGCACAGAAACAGGGTGGCCCGACTCTGGGGCCAACGTCCTGACTTTC. Translated: CASSTETGWPDSGANVLTF. The chain has TRBV7-9 and TRBJ2-6; D possibly corresponds to TRBD1 (6 bases). Germline loops: CDR1 SEHNR, CDR2 FQNEAQ (reference sequence). This CDR3 has 19 amino acids. Trimming left V 5 bases short and J 0 bases short, with 20 bases between.

CDR3 region: CASSMVGTLGYGYTF. CDR3 sequence (DNA): TGTGCCAGTAGTATGGTCGGAACTTTGGGGTATGGCTACACCTTC. The chain has TRBV19 and TRBJ1-2; D call uncertain. Trimming left V 3 bases short and J 5 bases short, with 16 bases between. Germline values: CDR1 LNHDA, CDR2 SQIVND (reference sequence). This CDR3 is 15 amino acids long.

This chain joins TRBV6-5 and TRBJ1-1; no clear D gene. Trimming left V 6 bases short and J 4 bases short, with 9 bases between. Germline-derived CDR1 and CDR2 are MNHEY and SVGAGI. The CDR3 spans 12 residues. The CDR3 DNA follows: TGTGCCAGCAGCTCTCGGGGCACTGAAGCTTTCTTT. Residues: CASSSRGTEAFF.

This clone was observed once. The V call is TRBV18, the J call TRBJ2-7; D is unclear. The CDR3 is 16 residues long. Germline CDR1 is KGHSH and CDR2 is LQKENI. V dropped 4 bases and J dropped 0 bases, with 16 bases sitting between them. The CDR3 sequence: CASSLRLGVASYEQYF. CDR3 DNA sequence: TGTGCCAGCTCACTCCGCCTGGGCGTCGCCTCCTACGAGCAGTACTTC.

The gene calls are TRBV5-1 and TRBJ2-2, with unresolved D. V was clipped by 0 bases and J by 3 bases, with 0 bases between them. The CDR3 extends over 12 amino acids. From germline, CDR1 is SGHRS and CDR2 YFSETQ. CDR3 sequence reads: CASSLDTGELFF. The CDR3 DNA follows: TGCGCCAGCAGCTTGGACACCGGGGAGCTGTTTTTT.

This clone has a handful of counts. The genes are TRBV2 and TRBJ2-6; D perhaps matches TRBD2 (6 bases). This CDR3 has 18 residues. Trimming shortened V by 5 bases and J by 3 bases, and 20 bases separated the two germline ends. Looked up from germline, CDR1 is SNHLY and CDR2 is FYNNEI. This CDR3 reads CASSPAGGEALGANVLTF. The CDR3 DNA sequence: TGTGCCAGCAGTCCCGCCGGAGGGGAGGCGCTTGGGGCCAACGTCCTGACTTTC. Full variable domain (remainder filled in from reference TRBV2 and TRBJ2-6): EPEVTQTPSHQVTQMGQEVILRCVPISNHLYFYWYRQILGQKVEFLVSFYNNEISEKSEIFDDQFSVERPDGSNFTLKIRSTKLEDSAMYFCASSPAGGEALGANVLTFGAGSRLTVL.

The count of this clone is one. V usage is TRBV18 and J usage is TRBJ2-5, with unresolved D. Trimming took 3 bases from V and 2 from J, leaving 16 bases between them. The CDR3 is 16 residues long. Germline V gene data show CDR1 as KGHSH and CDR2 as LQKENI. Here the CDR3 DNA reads TGTGCCAGCTCACCTAGAGGACGGACGAATCAAGAGACCCAGTACTTC. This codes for CASSPRGRTNQETQYF.

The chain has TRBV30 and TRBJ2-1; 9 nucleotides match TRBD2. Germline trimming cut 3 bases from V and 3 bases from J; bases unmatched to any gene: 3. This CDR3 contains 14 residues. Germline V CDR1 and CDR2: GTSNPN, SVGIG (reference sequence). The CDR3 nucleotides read TGTGCCTGGAGACTAGCGGGCTTCTACAATGAGCAGTTCTTC. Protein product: CAWRLAGFYNEQFF.

DNA for the CDR3: TGTGCCAGCAGCGCGGACAGGGTCTCCTACGAGCAGTACTTC. It yields the protein CASSADRVSYEQYF. The rearrangement uses TRBV9 and TRBJ2-7, with 8 nucleotides matching TRBD1. Germline CDR1 is SGDLS and CDR2 is YYNGEE. V shed 3 bases, J shed 0 bases, and the junction held 2 bases outside the gene matches. CDR3 size: 14 residues.

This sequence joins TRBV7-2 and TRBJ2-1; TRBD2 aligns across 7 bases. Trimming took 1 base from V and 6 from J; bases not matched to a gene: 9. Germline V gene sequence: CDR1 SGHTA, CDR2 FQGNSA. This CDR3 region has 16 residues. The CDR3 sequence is CASSLERTSGINEQFF. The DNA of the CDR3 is TGTGCCAGCAGCTTAGAGAGGACTAGTGGAATCAATGAGCAGTTCTTC. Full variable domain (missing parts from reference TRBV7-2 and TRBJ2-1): GAGVSQSPSNKVTEKGKDVELRCDPISGHTALYWYRQSLGQGLEFLIYFQGNSAPDKSGLPSDRFSAERTGGSVSTLTIQRTQQEDSAVYLCASSLERTSGINEQFFGPGTRLTVL.

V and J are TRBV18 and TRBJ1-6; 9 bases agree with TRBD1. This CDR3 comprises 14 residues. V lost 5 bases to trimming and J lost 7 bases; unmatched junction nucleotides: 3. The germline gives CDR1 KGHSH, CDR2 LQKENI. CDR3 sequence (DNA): TGTGCCAGCTCATCCGGGACAGGGAATTCACCCCTCCACTTT. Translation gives CASSSGTGNSPLHF.

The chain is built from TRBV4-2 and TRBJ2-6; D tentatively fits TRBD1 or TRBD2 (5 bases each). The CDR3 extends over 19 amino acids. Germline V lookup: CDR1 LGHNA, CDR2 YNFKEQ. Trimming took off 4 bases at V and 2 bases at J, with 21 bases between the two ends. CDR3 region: CASSLRRERGVAGANVLTF. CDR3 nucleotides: TGTGCCAGCAGCCTACGTCGGGAAAGGGGAGTCGCTGGGGCCAACGTCCTGACTTTC.

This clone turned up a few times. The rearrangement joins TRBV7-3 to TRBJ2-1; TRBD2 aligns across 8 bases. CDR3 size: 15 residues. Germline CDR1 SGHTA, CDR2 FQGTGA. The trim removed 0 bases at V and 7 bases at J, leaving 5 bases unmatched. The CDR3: CASSLTPTGGNEQFF. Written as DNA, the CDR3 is TGTGCCAGCAGCTTAACGCCCACGGGAGGGAATGAGCAGTTCTTC.

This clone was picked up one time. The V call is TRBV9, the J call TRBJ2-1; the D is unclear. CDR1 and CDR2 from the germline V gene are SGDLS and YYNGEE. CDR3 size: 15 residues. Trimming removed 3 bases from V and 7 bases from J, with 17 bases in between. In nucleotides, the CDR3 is TGTGCCAGCAGCGGCCGGGTCTCCCGTACTAATGAGCAGTTCTTC. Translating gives CASSGRVSRTNEQFF.

Written as DNA, the CDR3 is TGCGCCAGCAGCTTTACCGGCGGACCCTACGAGCAGTACTTC. Translating it yields CASSFTGGPYEQYF. This sequence joins TRBV5-1 and TRBJ2-7; D ambiguous. Germline-derived CDR1 and CDR2 are SGHRS and YFSETQ. The V gene lost 2 bases and the J gene lost 2 bases, with 11 bases spanning the gap. This CDR3 comprises 14 residues.

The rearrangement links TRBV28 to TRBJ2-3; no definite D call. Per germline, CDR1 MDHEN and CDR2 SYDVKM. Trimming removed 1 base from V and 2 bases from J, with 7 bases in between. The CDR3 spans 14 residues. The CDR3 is CASSLLYLTDTQYF. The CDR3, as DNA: TGTGCCAGCAGTTTATTGTACCTCACAGATACGCAGTATTTT.

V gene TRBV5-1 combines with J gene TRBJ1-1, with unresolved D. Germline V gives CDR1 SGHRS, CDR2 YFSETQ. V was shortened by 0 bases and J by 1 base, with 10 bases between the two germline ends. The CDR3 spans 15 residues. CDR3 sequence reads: CASSLGVGPNTEAFF. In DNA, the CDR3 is TGCGCCAGCAGCTTGGGAGTAGGGCCGAACACTGAAGCTTTCTTT.

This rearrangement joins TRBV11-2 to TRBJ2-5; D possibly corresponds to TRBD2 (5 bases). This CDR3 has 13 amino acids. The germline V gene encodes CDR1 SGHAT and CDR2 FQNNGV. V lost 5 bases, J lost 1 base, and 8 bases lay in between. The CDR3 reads CASSPGSQETQYF. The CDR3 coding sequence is TGTGCCAGCAGCCCGGGGTCCCAAGAGACCCAGTACTTC.

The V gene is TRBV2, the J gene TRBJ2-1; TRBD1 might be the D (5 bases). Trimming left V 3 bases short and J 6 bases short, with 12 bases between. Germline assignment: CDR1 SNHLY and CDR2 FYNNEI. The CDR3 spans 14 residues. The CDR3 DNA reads TGTGCCAGCAGTGAGCAGGCAAGGGGCAATGAGCAGTTCTTC. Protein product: CASSEQARGNEQFF.

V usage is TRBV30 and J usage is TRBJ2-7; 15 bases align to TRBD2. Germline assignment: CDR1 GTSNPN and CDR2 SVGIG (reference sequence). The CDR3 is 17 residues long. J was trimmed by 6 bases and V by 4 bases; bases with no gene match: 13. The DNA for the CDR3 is TGTGCCTGGACCTCCGGGACTAGCGGGAGGCTCTCGGGCGAGCAGTACTTC. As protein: CAWTSGTSGRLSGEQYF.